This T cell receptor beta chain was recorded in a study of blood T cell repertoires in COVID-19 (TCRdb year 2020). For the study in its entirety: Collaborator samples came from the United States, Italy and Spain and covered acute and convalescent phases of COVID-19. The repertoires were released in a freely available public database intended as a resource for research on the immune response to SARS-CoV-2. The prospective study material was composed of cDNA or gDNA derived from T cells, B-cell-depleted T cells, or PBMCs. The sample metadata nearly always contained a de-identified subject ID, COVID-19 status, age in years and sex. Where HLA class I and class II types were available, the types were taken from metadata supplied by the sample provider, not from assay-based typing. The samples were drawn from the first 160 participants of the ongoing ImmuneRACE study and from 1,254 subjects provided by 6 global collaborators. Deeply sampled blood TCRbeta repertoires from subjects exposed to, actively infected with, or recovered from COVID-19 were included in the dataset. Here is what the overall study found, with its caveats: How much clinical and demographic metadata was included differed by source and by participant, and the metadata was provided uncurated.

TCRbeta CDR3 regions were amplified from genomic DNA by means of the immunoSEQ Assay, a bias-controlled multiplex PCR. For the original study's pipeline: Nucleated cell counts per sample were estimated from amplification of reference gene primers within the assay. To quantify the absolute abundance of each unique TCRbeta CDR3 rearrangement, sequence reads were collapsed and filtered. Productive Simpson clonality was computed per sample as the square root of Simpson's diversity index over productive rearrangements. Sourced from immuneACCESS, this table was stored by TCRdb with only in-frame sequences that have V and J called. A share of the clones is absent; for the studies checked, an unresolved V gene accounts for under half, and the remainder has no known explanation. The DNA gave D and trimming, while V, J and clone size come from that table. The sample includes some 300,000 clones, with more than 80% observed a single time. The ten largest clones represent roughly 6.1% of the sample.

Including cysteine and phenylalanine, the CDR3 has 17 amino acids. The CDR3 DNA has 51 bases and is translated from base 1. The germline V and J ends show losses of 1 base and 1 base respectively, and no gene match explains 1 base of the junction. From a lookup of the germline V gene, CDR1 and CDR2 are SGHTA and FQGTGA. As regards this clone: The clone's antigen remains unknown. No base quality information exists; no much larger clone differs at one position.

At one collaborating source in Seattle, patients were enrolled during active infection and were followed longitudinally through the course of disease. Each collaborating institution followed its own protocols to collect whole blood in K2EDTA tubes. For TCRbeta analysis, collaborator samples were shipped as frozen whole blood, as isolated PBMCs, or as DNA extracted from either sample type. The V and J genes are TRBV7-3 and TRBJ2-1, and TRBD2 matches 13 of the central bases. The receptor comes from a woman between 45 and 60 years old with COVID-19, enrolled during active disease. The sample comprised peripheral blood. The DNA reads as follows: TGTGCCAGCAGCTTAAGGACTAGCGGGGGATCCTACAATGAGCAGTTCTTC. Its translation is CASSLRTSGGSYNEQFF.